This entry features one TCR beta chain sequence. Its cognate antigen is unknown. These data come from a study of T cell repertoires in cytomegalovirus infection. Whole-study context: It was recently identified HLA-C-restricted and well-studied HLA-B-restricted CMV epitopes that the study used. CMV infection together with matching HLA type was indicated by public TCR beta signatures. Study findings and constraints: Clonotypes of TCR beta that were HLA-C-restricted and CMV-specific dominated the ex vivo response. Accumulated public TCR beta family frequency recognized individuals carrying CMV together with the relevant HLA.

This CDR3 contains 15 residues. The germline V gene encodes CDR1 DFQATT and CDR2 SNEGSKA (reference sequence). Trimming removed 2 bases from V and 2 bases from J, with 12 bases in between. One entry per CDR3 protein, called by TCRdb with MiXCR from the reads. The data show hundreds of thousands of distinct CDR3 sequences, 30% to 40% seen once. The sequenced sample was cultured CD8+ T cells from PBMCs, obtained from culture after CMV antigen stimulation. The chain joins TRBV20-1 to TRBJ2-2, with D possibly matching TRBD2 (7 bases). The source is a human donor in good health (CMV status not recorded). Some clones in this sample may be carry-over from other donors' samples. CDR3 protein: CSARWGGHNTGELFF. Written as DNA, the CDR3 is TGCAGTGCTAGATGGGGGGGACATAACACCGGGGAGCTGTTTTTT.